The rows below give T cell receptor beta chains drawn from one sample of a study of blood T cell repertoires in COVID-19. Method: immunoSEQ multiplex PCR; TCRdb's copy keeps in-frame clones and lacks some. The sample includes more than 200,000 clones, around 90% of them seen just once. Sequenced sample: peripheral blood. The receptors shown here come from a man in his 70s with acute or convalescent COVID-19. The CDR3 runs from the conserved cysteine through the conserved F or W. A D gene is named only where the DNA matches it firmly. Where a row states a size, it is once, few, many or the class of an expanded clone; other rows omit it.

v_call	d_call	j_call	clone_size	cdr3_aa	cdr3_nt
TRBV29-1	TRBD1	TRBJ2-3	.	CSVRQGITDTQYF	TGCAGCGTCAGACAGGGTATCACAGATACGCAGTATTTT
TRBV18	.	TRBJ2-2	.	CASSVGVAVTGELFF	TGTGCCAGCTCAGTCGGGGTAGCGGTCACCGGGGAGCTGTTTTTT
TRBV7-9	.	TRBJ2-7	.	CASSPGSEQYF	TGTGCCAGCAGCCCGGGGTCCGAGCAGTACTTC
TRBV19	TRBD1	TRBJ1-4	.	CASSIRDSSNEKLFF	TGTGCCAGTAGTATACGGGACAGTTCTAATGAAAAACTGTTTTTT
TRBV29-1	.	TRBJ1-1	.	CSVRRDTSYSEAFF	TGCAGCGTACGCAGGGACACCTCCTACTCTGAAGCTTTCTTT
TRBV5-4	.	TRBJ1-5	few	CASSLDGTSNQPQHF	TGTGCCAGCAGCTTGGATGGGACATCAAATCAGCCCCAGCATTTT
TRBV4-3	TRBD2	TRBJ2-7	.	CASSQVGGGSQYF	TGCGCCAGCAGCCAAGTGGGGGGGGGATCGCAGTACTTC
TRBV6-2/TRBV6-3	TRBD1	TRBJ2-2	.	CASSWGTGGSNTGELFF	TGTGCCAGCAGTTGGGGGACAGGGGGCTCGAACACCGGGGAGCTGTTTTTT
TRBV5-1	TRBD2	TRBJ2-7	.	CASKTASGTYEQYF	TGCGCCAGCAAGACGGCTAGCGGGACCTACGAGCAGTACTTC
TRBV27	.	TRBJ1-6	.	CASTTLLGRRGSPLHF	TGTGCCAGCACCACTCTGTTGGGGAGGCGAGGGTCACCCCTCCACTTT
TRBV19	.	TRBJ1-1	.	CASSIQGITEAFF	TGTGCCAGTAGTATACAGGGAATCACTGAAGCTTTCTTT
TRBV15	TRBD2	TRBJ2-5	once	CATSGGTSGGGGQETQYF	TGTGCCACCAGCGGTGGGACTAGCGGAGGGGGGGGCCAAGAGACCCAGTACTTC
TRBV6-9	TRBD2	TRBJ2-1	.	CASYNVGLAGGPWSYNEQFF	TGTGCCAGCTATAATGTGGGACTAGCGGGAGGGCCGTGGTCCTACAATGAGCAGTTCTTC
TRBV19	.	TRBJ1-1	.	CASSIGSRVGTEAFF	TGTGCCAGTAGTATAGGGTCCAGGGTAGGCACTGAAGCTTTCTTT
TRBV5-5	TRBD1	TRBJ2-7	.	CASSSGQGFSYEQYF	TGTGCCAGCAGCTCGGGACAGGGGTTCTCCTACGAGCAGTACTTC
TRBV19	.	TRBJ2-5	.	CASSIGVRGPETQYF	TGTGCCAGTAGTATAGGCGTGCGGGGGCCCGAGACCCAGTACTTC
TRBV10-3	.	TRBJ2-7	.	CAISAGSAPYEQYF	TGTGCCATCAGTGCCGGGTCAGCCCCCTACGAGCAGTACTTC
TRBV5-4	TRBD2	TRBJ2-7	.	CASSLSAGADYEQYF	TGTGCCAGCAGCTTGTCAGCGGGAGCTGATTACGAGCAGTACTTC
TRBV5-5	TRBD1	TRBJ1-1	.	CASNPRGPYMNTEAFF	TGTGCCAGCAACCCAAGGGGGCCTTACATGAACACTGAAGCTTTCTTT
TRBV4-1	.	TRBJ2-7	.	CASSQDSTVSSYEQYF	TGCGCCAGCAGCCAAGATTCGACAGTCTCTTCCTACGAGCAGTACTTC
TRBV15	TRBD1	TRBJ2-1	.	CATSTLGGTDNEQFF	TGTGCCACCAGCACTCTTGGTGGGACAGACAATGAGCAGTTCTTC
TRBV28	TRBD2	TRBJ2-7	.	CASSRTSGSSYEQYF	TGTGCCAGCAGTCGAACTAGCGGGAGCTCCTACGAGCAGTACTTC
TRBV7-9	.	TRBJ2-2	.	CASSPGGTLGLFF	TGTGCCAGCAGCCCCGGAGGGACTCTTGGGCTGTTTTTT
TRBV5-8	.	TRBJ2-2	.	CASSKTQNTGELFF	TGTGCCAGCAGCAAGACACAAAACACCGGGGAGCTGTTTTTT
TRBV5-4	.	TRBJ1-1	.	CASSLGGRGILEAFF	TGTGCCAGCAGCTTGGGAGGGCGGGGTATTTTAGAAGCTTTCTTT
TRBV3-1/TRBV3-2	.	TRBJ1-1	.	CASSLRGTAEAFF	TGTGCCAGCAGCCTACGGGGGACCGCTGAAGCTTTCTTT
TRBV7-8	TRBD1	TRBJ1-5	.	CASSPTGGENGQPQHF	TGTGCCAGCAGCCCAACAGGGGGCGAGAATGGTCAGCCCCAGCATTTT
TRBV7-9	.	TRBJ2-7	many	CASSLLAYEQYF	TGTGCCAGCAGCTTACTAGCGTACGAGCAGTACTTC
TRBV7-9	.	TRBJ2-3	once	CASSSTGSTDTQYF	TGTGCCAGCAGTTCCACAGGGAGCACAGATACGCAGTATTTT
TRBV7-3	TRBD1	TRBJ2-1	.	CASSPNGPGQGRKQFF	TGTGCCAGCAGCCCCAACGGGCCGGGACAGGGGAGAAAGCAGTTCTTC
TRBV12-3/TRBV12-4	TRBD1	TRBJ1-2	.	CASSLRQGMGYTF	TGTGCCAGCAGCCTAAGACAGGGGATGGGCTACACCTTC
TRBV2	.	TRBJ2-7	.	CASSVTVHEQYF	TGTGCCAGCAGTGTCACGGTCCACGAGCAGTACTTC
TRBV12-3/TRBV12-4	TRBD1	TRBJ1-2	.	CASSLLGTAGNF	TGTGCCAGCAGTTTGCTCGGGACAGCTGGTAACTTC
TRBV10-3	.	TRBJ1-1	.	CAISEQVEAFF	TGTGCCATCAGTGAACAGGTGGAAGCTTTCTTT
TRBV6-5	.	TRBJ1-6	.	CASSRLGPLGSPLHF	TGTGCCAGCAGTAGACTAGGTCCTTTAGGTTCACCCCTCCACTTT
TRBV7-2	TRBD2	TRBJ2-7	.	CASSLATSGRKAYEQYF	TGTGCCAGCAGCTTAGCGACGAGCGGGAGGAAGGCCTACGAGCAGTACTTC
TRBV27	TRBD1	TRBJ1-2	.	CASSFTGSGGANGYTF	TGTGCCAGCAGTTTTACCGGGTCAGGGGGCGCGAATGGCTACACCTTC
TRBV30	.	TRBJ2-1	.	CAWSDQGGGEQFF	TGTGCCTGGAGTGACCAGGGGGGTGGAGAGCAGTTCTTC
TRBV29-1	.	TRBJ1-1	.	CSVDRGTEAFF	TGCAGCGTTGATAGAGGGACTGAAGCTTTCTTT
TRBV5-1	.	TRBJ2-5	.	CASRTEYQETQYF	TGCGCCAGCAGGACAGAGTACCAAGAGACCCAGTACTTC
TRBV5-1	.	TRBJ2-3	.	CASSLDGSNTDTQYF	TGCGCCAGCAGCTTGGACGGGAGTAACACAGATACGCAGTATTTT
TRBV5-4	.	TRBJ2-7	.	CASSNRELGVYEQYF	TGTGCCAGCAGCAACCGGGAGCTTGGTGTCTACGAGCAGTACTTC
TRBV9	.	TRBJ1-2	once	CASSVAGGNYGYTF	TGTGCCAGCAGCGTAGCTGGCGGAAACTATGGCTACACCTTC
TRBV7-2	TRBD2	TRBJ2-2	.	CASSPWTSLGARELFF	TGTGCCAGCAGCCCCTGGACTAGTCTTGGGGCGCGGGAGCTGTTTTTT
TRBV6-6	TRBD1	TRBJ2-2	.	CASGTGDTGELFF	TGTGCCAGCGGGACAGGGGACACCGGGGAGCTGTTTTTT
TRBV7-9	.	TRBJ1-1	.	CASSFNIAEEAFF	TGTGCCAGCAGCTTTAATATCGCAGAAGAAGCTTTCTTT
TRBV30	.	TRBJ1-1	once	CAWSGRTEAFF	TGTGCCTGGAGTGGGAGAACTGAAGCTTTCTTT
TRBV5-4	TRBD1	TRBJ2-1	.	CASSLDRGAYNEQFF	TGTGCCAGCAGCTTGGACAGGGGGGCCTACAATGAGCAGTTCTTC
TRBV4-2	TRBD1	TRBJ1-1	.	CASSQPDRVDTEAFF	TGTGCCAGCAGCCAACCGGACAGGGTGGACACTGAAGCTTTCTTT
TRBV10-2	.	TRBJ1-5	.	CASSETGSGSNQPQHF	TGCGCCAGCAGTGAGACAGGGTCCGGTAGCAATCAGCCCCAGCATTTT
TRBV5-1	TRBD1	TRBJ2-7	.	CASSLDRGGPYEQYF	TGCGCCAGCAGCTTGGACAGGGGCGGGCCCTACGAGCAGTACTTC
TRBV5-1	.	TRBJ2-5	.	CASSPSGGGQETQYF	TGCGCCAGCAGCCCCTCAGGCGGAGGCCAAGAGACCCAGTACTTC
TRBV24-1	TRBD2	TRBJ2-5	.	CATSDPGLAGVETQYF	TGTGCCACCAGTGACCCCGGACTAGCGGGAGTAGAGACCCAGTACTTC
TRBV11-2	TRBD2	TRBJ2-1	.	CASSSPREAGRQFF	TGTGCCAGCAGCTCACCCCGAGAAGCGGGGAGACAGTTCTTC
TRBV10-3	.	TRBJ1-1	.	CAIRAPGLNTEAFF	TGTGCCATCAGAGCGCCGGGATTGAACACTGAAGCTTTCTTT
TRBV19	TRBD2	TRBJ2-7	.	CASSTPRTSGNYEQYF	TGTGCCAGTAGTACCCCCCGGACTAGCGGAAACTACGAGCAGTACTTC
TRBV7-8	TRBD1	TRBJ1-2	.	CASSLIGQGYGYTF	TGTGCCAGCAGCTTAATCGGACAGGGCTATGGCTACACCTTC
TRBV7-2	TRBD1	TRBJ1-2	.	CASSLGTGVNYGYTF	TGTGCCAGCAGCCTCGGGACAGGAGTAAACTATGGCTACACCTTC
TRBV2	TRBD2	TRBJ2-7	.	CASRASGTSYEQYF	TGTGCCAGCAGAGCTAGCGGGACTTCCTACGAGCAGTACTTC